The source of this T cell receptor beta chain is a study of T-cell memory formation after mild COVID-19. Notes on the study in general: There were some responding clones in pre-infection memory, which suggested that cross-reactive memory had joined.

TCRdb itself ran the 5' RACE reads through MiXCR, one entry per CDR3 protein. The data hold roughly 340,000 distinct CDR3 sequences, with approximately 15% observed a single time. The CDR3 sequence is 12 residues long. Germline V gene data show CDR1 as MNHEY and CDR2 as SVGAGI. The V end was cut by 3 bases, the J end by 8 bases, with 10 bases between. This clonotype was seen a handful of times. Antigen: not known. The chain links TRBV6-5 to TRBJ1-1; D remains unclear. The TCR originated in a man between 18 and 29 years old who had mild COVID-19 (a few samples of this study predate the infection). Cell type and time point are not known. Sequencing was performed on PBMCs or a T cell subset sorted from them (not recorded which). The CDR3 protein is CASSYLGQEAFF. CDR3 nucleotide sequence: TGTGCCAGCAGTTATCTCGGGCAGGAAGCTTTCTTT.